A selection of T cell receptor beta chains follows, all from one sample in a study of radiation and T cells in renal cell carcinoma. Assay used: immunoSEQ multiplex PCR; TCRdb lists only in-frame clones, some missing. This table has some 150,000 clones, 75% to 90% appearing once. The sample in question was blood, obtained from a patient whose treatment included radiotherapy and nephrectomy. These receptors all come from a woman between 45 and 60 years old with renal cell carcinoma. The CDR3 runs from the conserved cysteine through the conserved F or W. A D gene is named only where the DNA matches it firmly. Clone size, where shown, is once, few, many, or a class for clones that have expanded.

V	size	D	J	CDR3	DNA
TRBV6-4	once	TRBD1	TRBJ1-5	CASSVDRESNQPQHF	TGTGCCAGCAGTGTCGACAGGGAGAGCAATCAGCCCCAGCATTTT
TRBV2	-	-	TRBJ1-6	CASKRDGNSPLHF	TGTGCCAGCAAGCGGGACGGGAATTCACCCCTCCACTTT
TRBV5-1	few	-	TRBJ1-3	CASTEADSGNTIYF	TGCGCCAGCACGGAAGCGGACTCTGGAAACACCATATATTTT
TRBV19	-	-	TRBJ2-7	CASSGQHSYEQYF	TGTGCCAGTAGTGGACAGCACTCCTACGAGCAGTACTTC
TRBV19	-	-	TRBJ1-2	CASRPPGGVLYGYTF	TGTGCCAGTAGACCCCCTGGGGGGGTCCTCTATGGCTACACCTTC
TRBV5-1	-	-	TRBJ2-7	CASSLAISYEQYF	TGCGCCAGCAGCTTGGCCATCTCCTACGAGCAGTACTTC
TRBV28	few	-	TRBJ1-1	CASSTAGEAFF	TGTGCCAGCAGTACTGCGGGAGAAGCTTTCTTT
TRBV9	-	TRBD1	TRBJ2-1	CASSVEQGARSEQFF	TGTGCCAGCAGCGTAGAACAGGGGGCGCGTAGTGAGCAGTTCTTC
TRBV6-5	-	-	TRBJ1-1	CASTRRDHTEAFF	TGTGCCAGCACCCGAAGGGATCACACTGAAGCTTTCTTT
TRBV6-5	-	TRBD1	TRBJ1-3	CASRDRGSGNTIYF	TGTGCCAGCAGGGACAGGGGATCTGGAAACACCATATATTTT
TRBV7-2	-	-	TRBJ1-5	CASSVLAGHSNQPQHF	TGTGCCAGCAGCGTTCTAGCGGGGCATAGCAATCAGCCCCAGCATTTT
TRBV7-9	few	TRBD1	TRBJ2-7	CASSAHRDRVYEQYF	TGTGCCAGCAGTGCTCATCGGGACAGGGTTTACGAGCAGTACTTC
TRBV19	-	TRBD2	TRBJ2-7	CASSATLAGVGEQYF	TGTGCCAGTAGTGCCACCCTAGCGGGAGTTGGCGAGCAGTACTTC
TRBV5-6	-	TRBD1	TRBJ1-2	CASSLAGRGYGYTF	TGTGCCAGCAGCTTGGCCGGCAGGGGGTATGGCTACACCTTC
TRBV18	few	-	TRBJ1-6	CASSPGTGSPLHF	TGTGCCAGCTCACCTGGGACGGGCTCACCCCTCCACTTT
TRBV9	-	-	TRBJ2-1	CASSVAPETSYEQFF	TGTGCCAGCAGCGTAGCCCCCGAGACTAGTTATGAGCAGTTCTTC